What follows are 16 T cell receptor beta chains derived from one specimen sequenced in a study of follicular helper T cells after annual influenza vaccination. Method: immunoSEQ multiplex PCR; TCRdb's copy keeps in-frame clones and lacks some. The sample carries 1,500 to 2,000 clones, about four fifths recorded once. Time point: 2015-2016 season, pre-vaccination. Sequencing was performed on CXCR5+ CD38- circulating T follicular helper cells from blood, taken on the day of influenza vaccination. Sample subset: circulating Tfh, non-naive CD4+CXCR5+PD-1+ (ICOS+CD38+ or ICOS-CD38-). These receptors originate from an adult who received the influenza vaccine.

This chain joins TRBV11-2 and TRBJ1-1; D perhaps matches TRBD1 (5 bases). The ends were cut back, 5 bases at V and 0 bases at J, with 16 bases in the middle. This CDR3 contains 16 residues. Germline V gene sequence: CDR1 SGHAT, CDR2 FQNNGV. The DNA for the CDR3 is TGTGCCAGCAGCCCCCGTGGGGGAAACATGAACACTGAAGCTTTCTTT. This codes for CASSPRGGNMNTEAFF.

The V and J genes are TRBV5-4 and TRBJ2-7; D gene unclear. The CDR3 covers 14 residues. The germline gives CDR1 SGHNT, CDR2 YYREEE (reference sequence). With 1 base removed from V and 2 bases from J, the gap between germline ends came to 10 bases. CDR3 DNA sequence: TGTGCCAGCAGCTTGCGCGTCTCCACCTACGAGCAGTACGTC. Its translation: CASSLRVSTYEQYV.

This chain connects TRBV19 to TRBJ1-1, with 7 bases identical to TRBD1. The CDR3 has 13 amino acids. J lost 11 bases, V lost 4 bases, and 10 bases had no gene match. CDR1 and CDR2 from the germline V gene are LNHDA and SQIVND (reference sequence). DNA for the CDR3: TGTGCCAGTAGTACGGACAGGACCAAGAACGCTTTCTTT. Amino acids: CASSTDRTKNAFF.

This chain joins TRBV19 and TRBJ1-5, with 10 bases lining up with TRBD1. CDR3 length equals 16 residues. The germline gives CDR1 LNHDA, CDR2 SQIVND (reference sequence). J was trimmed by 6 bases and V by 7 bases; bases with no gene match: 12. CDR3 residues: CASNIFDRGQSQPQHF. CDR3 DNA sequence: TGTGCCAGTAATATTTTTGACAGGGGGCAAAGTCAGCCCCAGCATTTT.

This chain uses TRBV5-1 with TRBJ2-2, with 11 bases identical to TRBD1. The J segment lost 3 bases and the V segment lost 2 bases, leaving 6 bases of the junction unmatched. Per the germline V gene, CDR1 is SGHRS and CDR2 is YFSETQ. The CDR3 covers 17 residues. In nucleotides, the CDR3 is TGCGCCAGCAGCTTACCCGGGACAGGGGGTTACACCGGGGAGCTGTTTTTT. Protein: CASSLPGTGGYTGELFF.

The V call is TRBV25-1, the J call TRBJ1-2, with D maybe TRBD1 (6 bases). The CDR3 runs 14 residues. Germline V gene sequence: CDR1 MGHDK, CDR2 SYGVNS. The V and J ends lost 1 base and 8 bases respectively, with 14 bases between them. CDR3 in amino acids: CASSEFRGEQGYTF. For the CDR3, the DNA is TGTGCCAGCAGTGAATTTAGGGGGGAACAGGGCTACACCTTC.

The rearrangement links TRBV18 to TRBJ2-3; 8 positions agree with TRBD2. Germline V gene lookup returns CDR1 KGHSH and CDR2 LQKENI. With 6 bases clipped from V and 2 bases from J, the junction kept 13 bases outside the gene matches. This CDR3 contains 17 residues. The CDR3 DNA reads TGTGCCAGCTCCCCAACATATATTAGCGGGAACACAGATACGCAGTATTTT. The encoded protein is CASSPTYISGNTDTQYF.

This sequence joins TRBV5-6 and TRBJ2-4; D is unclear. Germline CDR1 SGHDT, CDR2 YYEEEE. This CDR3 contains 15 residues. The V end was cut by 0 bases, the J end by 1 base, with 8 bases between. The CDR3 coding sequence is TGTGCCAGCAGCTTGGACCCCTTGGCCAAAAACATTCAGTACTTC. It is translated as CASSLDPLAKNIQYF.

This chain uses TRBV6-5 with TRBJ1-4; D gene ambiguous. Germline CDR1 and CDR2: MNHEY and SVGAGI. Trimming cost V 2 bases and J 0 bases, with 7 bases left between them. CDR3 size: 15 residues. The CDR3 here is CASSYVRATNEKLFF. The CDR3 region has the DNA TGTGCCAGCAGTTACGTCCGGGCAACTAATGAAAAACTGTTTTTT.

This clone was observed once. CDR3 nucleotide sequence: TGCGCCAGCAGCGCATACTTGGGGGCCGGGGAGCTGTTTTTT. It yields the protein CASSAYLGAGELFF. J is TRBJ2-2 and V is TRBV10-2; D may correspond to TRBD1 or TRBD2 (5 bases each). The CDR3 is 14 amino acids. V was cut by 6 bases and J by 6 bases, with 14 bases left in between. CDR1 and CDR2 from the germline V gene are WSHSY and SAAADI.

CDR3 bases: TGTGCCAGCCAGGGGTACGACGAGCAGTACGTC. Translating gives CASQGYDEQYV. The chain joins TRBV28 to TRBJ2-7, with D possibly matching TRBD1 (6 bases). Trimming pared 8 bases from V and 5 bases from J, leaving 10 bases between. Germline V gives CDR1 MDHEN, CDR2 SYDVKM. The CDR3 is 11 amino acids.

V gene TRBV7-3 combines with J gene TRBJ2-1; possibly TRBD1 for D (6 bases). This CDR3 spans 11 amino acids. Germline V CDR1 and CDR2: SGHTA, FQGTGA. Trimming cost V 5 bases and J 10 bases, with 9 bases left between them. The CDR3 DNA sequence: TGTGCCAGCAGCGAACAGGGAGAGCAGTTCTTC. It codes for CASSEQGEQFF. Based on the CDR3 plus reference TRBV7-3 and TRBJ2-1, the full variable domain is GAGVSQTPSNKVTEKGKYVELRCDPISGHTALYWYRQSLGQGPEFLIYFQGTGAADDSGLPNDRFFAVRPEGSVSTLKIQRTERGDSAVYLCASSEQGEQFFGPGTRLTVL.

The chain combines TRBV29-1 with TRBJ2-1; tentative D call: TRBD1 (6 bases). The CDR3 extends over 13 amino acids. CDR1 SQVTM and CDR2 ANQGSEA come from the germline V gene. Trimming shortened V by 5 bases and J by 3 bases, and 11 bases separated the two germline ends. The CDR3 DNA follows: TGCAGCGTTATACAGGGCTACTACAATGAGCAGTTCTTC. Protein: CSVIQGYYNEQFF.

The chain is built from TRBV6-1 and TRBJ1-5; the D is unclear. V was cut by 4 bases and J by 1 base, with 14 bases left in between. The CDR3 spans 16 residues. CDR1 MNHNS and CDR2 SASEGT come from the germline V gene. CDR3 region: CASSAMGGISNQPQHF. For the CDR3, the DNA is TGTGCCAGCAGTGCAATGGGTGGAATCAGCAATCAGCCCCAGCATTTT.

The chain employs TRBV2 and TRBJ1-1; TRBD1 is a possible D gene (5 bases). Trimming removed 6 bases at V and 8 bases at J, with 13 bases between. The germline V gene encodes CDR1 SNHLY and CDR2 FYNNEI. This CDR3 is built from 12 residues. Here the CDR3 DNA reads TGTGCCAGCAGAGGGACGGGGTTAGAAGCTTTCTTT. Residues: CASRGTGLEAFF. Based on the CDR3 plus reference TRBV2 and TRBJ1-1, the full variable domain is EPEVTQTPSHQVTQMGQEVILRCVPISNHLYFYWYRQILGQKVEFLVSFYNNEISEKSEIFDDQFSVERPDGSNFTLKIRSTKLEDSAMYFCASRGTGLEAFFGQGTRLTVV.

The CDR3 bases are TGTGCCAGTAGGGTCTCGGGGCTCCGGACTGAAGCTTTCTTT. Protein: CASRVSGLRTEAFF. The V call is TRBV19, the J call TRBJ1-1, with D maybe TRBD1 (5 bases). This CDR3 comprises 14 residues. CDR1 is LNHDA and CDR2 is SQIVND in the germline V gene (reference sequence). Trimming took 6 bases from V and 5 from J, leaving 16 bases between them.